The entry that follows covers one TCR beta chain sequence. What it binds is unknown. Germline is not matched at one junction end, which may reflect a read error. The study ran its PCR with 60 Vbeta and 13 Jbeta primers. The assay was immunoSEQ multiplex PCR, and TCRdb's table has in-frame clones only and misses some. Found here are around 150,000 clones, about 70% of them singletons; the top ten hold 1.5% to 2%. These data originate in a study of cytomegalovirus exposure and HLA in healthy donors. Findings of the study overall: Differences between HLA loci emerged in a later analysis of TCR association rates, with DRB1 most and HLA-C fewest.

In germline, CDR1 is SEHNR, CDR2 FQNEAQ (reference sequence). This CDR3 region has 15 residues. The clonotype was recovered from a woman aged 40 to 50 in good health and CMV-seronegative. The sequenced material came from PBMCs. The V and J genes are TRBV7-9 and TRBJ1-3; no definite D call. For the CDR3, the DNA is TGTTCCAGCAGCTTGCATCTGACTACGGGAGACACCATATATTTT. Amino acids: CSSSLHLTTGDTIYF.